The sequence of this T cell receptor (beta chain) was determined in a study of spatial heterogeneity in lung cancer. The wider study: Combinations of a unique TCR and a UMI were tallied in raw reads, and on average each appeared more than ten times. Regarding the study as a whole: Blood carried ubiquitous expanded tumor TCRs more at resection than follow-up.

Trimming removed 5 bases from V and 8 bases from J; junction bases left unmatched: 5. The CDR3 is made up of 13 amino acids. The sample's time point: sample taken at primary tumor resection. Sequencing was performed on whole RNA extracted from tumor and nontumor lung tissue, or from frozen PBMC, and the material was left unsorted. Every TCR cDNA molecule bore its own unique molecular identifier. TCRdb itself ran the 5' RACE reads through MiXCR, one entry per CDR3 protein. This table holds some 11,000 distinct CDR3 sequences, over 6.5% found once. This clonotype is deemed medium-sized. Antigen specificity is unknown.

This clonotype was sampled from a male donor with early-stage non-small cell lung cancer. The chain uses TRBV12-3 or TRBV12-4 and TRBJ2-2, with TRBD2 matching 7 bases. The specimen comprised PBMCs, sampled at surgery. This chain's CDR3 is CASSPGLSGELFF. The CDR3, as DNA: TGTGCCAGCAGTCCGGGACTATCTGGGGAGCTGTTTTTT.